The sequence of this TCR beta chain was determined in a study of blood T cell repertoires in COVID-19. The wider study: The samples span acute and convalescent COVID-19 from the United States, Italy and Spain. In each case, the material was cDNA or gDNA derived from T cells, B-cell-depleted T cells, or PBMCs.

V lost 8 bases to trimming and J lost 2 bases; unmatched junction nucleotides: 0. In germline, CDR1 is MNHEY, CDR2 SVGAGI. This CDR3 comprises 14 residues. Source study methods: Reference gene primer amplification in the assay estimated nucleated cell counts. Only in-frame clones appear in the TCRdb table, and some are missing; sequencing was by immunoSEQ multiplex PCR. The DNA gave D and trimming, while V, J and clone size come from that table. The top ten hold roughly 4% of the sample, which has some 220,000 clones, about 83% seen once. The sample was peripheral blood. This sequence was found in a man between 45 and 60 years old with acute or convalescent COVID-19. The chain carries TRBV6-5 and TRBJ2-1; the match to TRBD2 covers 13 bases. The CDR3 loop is CASGTSGTYNEQFF. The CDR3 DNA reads TGTGCCAGCGGGACTAGCGGGACCTACAATGAGCAGTTCTTC.